One and the same sample provided the 15 T cell receptor beta chains below, sequenced in a study of T cells in Graves' hyperthyroidism and ophthalmopathy. There were TCR beta CDR3 regions amplified from RNA transcripts. HTBI primers were used for first-round RT-PCR of the TCR CDR3. MiXCR was run by TCRdb on the multiplex PCR reads, yielding one entry per CDR3 protein. Of a few hundred thousand distinct CDR3 sequences listed, about 13% were seen once; the top ten hold 4% to 6.5%. The sequencing input was blood. These receptors all come from a young woman with Graves' hyperthyroidism.

There are many counts of this clonotype. V is TRBV29-1 and J is TRBJ2-2; TRBD2 might be the D (5 bases). Trimming took off 2 bases at V and 0 bases at J, with 7 bases between the two ends. The germline CDR1 and CDR2 sequences are SQVTM and ANQGSEA. The CDR3 covers 14 residues. The DNA of the CDR3 is TGCAGCGTTGAACCGGAGGCGAACACCGGGGAGCTGTTTTTT. This sequence encodes CSVEPEANTGELFF.

There are many counts of this clonotype. The gene calls are TRBV29-1 and TRBJ2-5; unclear D gene. The CDR3 has 12 residues. The germline V and J ends were trimmed by 7 bases and 4 bases, with 13 bases remaining between them. Germline CDR1 and CDR2: SQVTM and ANQGSEA. CDR3 DNA sequence: TGCAGCGCGGGTATAGAAGGAGAGACCCAGTACTTC. Translating it yields CSAGIEGETQYF. The variable domain in full, with the rest retrieved from reference TRBV29-1 and TRBJ2-5, is SAVISQKPSRDICQRGTSLTIQCQVDSQVTMMFWYRQQPGQSLTLIATANQGSEATYESGFVIDKFPISRPNLTFSTLTVSNMSPEDSSIYLCSAGIEGETQYFGPGTRLLVL.

The count of this clonotype is one. The J gene is TRBJ2-7, the V gene TRBV11-2, with a weak D call TRBD2 (8 bases). Looked up from germline, CDR1 is SGHAT and CDR2 is FQNNGV. Trimming shortened V by 7 bases and J by 2 bases, and 21 bases separated the two germline ends. This CDR3 has 16 residues. Written as DNA, the CDR3 is TGTGCCAGCACCCAACCGACAGGGACTAGGCCCTACGAGCAGTACTTC. Its translation is CASTQPTGTRPYEQYF.

With regard to this clonotype: A read error is possible here, since a much larger clone lies one base away. The rearrangement joins TRBV20-1 to TRBJ2-3, with D perhaps matching TRBD1 or TRBD2 (6 bases each). This CDR3 contains 15 residues. The germline V gene encodes CDR1 DFQATT and CDR2 SNEGSKA (reference sequence). The V end lost 4 bases, the J end lost 1 base, and 15 bases lay between the germline ends. CDR3 residues: CSATPGAVGTDTQYF. In DNA form, the CDR3 reads TGCAGTGCTACCCCGGGGGCGGTCGGCACAGATACGCAGTATTTT.

This clonotype has a count of ten or more. The chain has TRBV5-6 and TRBJ2-7, with 10 bases aligning to TRBD2. Trimming cost V 5 bases and J 0 bases; bases outside gene matches: 8. This CDR3 is built from 16 residues. Germline V lookup: CDR1 SGHDT, CDR2 YYEEEE. DNA for the CDR3: TGTGCCAGCAGTAGGCGGACTAGCGGACTCTCCTACGAGCAGTACTTC. It codes for CASSRRTSGLSYEQYF.

The rearrangement links TRBV25-1 to TRBJ2-7, with TRBD1 matching 8 bases. Germline-derived CDR1 and CDR2 are MGHDK and SYGVNS. V was clipped by 5 bases and J by 0 bases; unmatched bases: 15. This CDR3 is built from 18 residues. As DNA, the CDR3 is TGTGCCAGCAGTCCCGGGACAGGCTGGCTGACTGGCTCCTACGAGCAGTACTTC. Translated, it gives CASSPGTGWLTGSYEQYF.

This clonotype was observed at least ten times. This rearrangement joins TRBV30 to TRBJ1-1; D gene uncertain. Trimming shortened V by 4 bases and J by 2 bases, and 8 bases separated the two germline ends. The CDR3 length is 12 residues. Germline V CDR1 and CDR2: GTSNPN, SVGIG (reference sequence). CDR3 loop: CAWMRENTEAFF. CDR3 nucleotides: TGTGCCTGGATGAGGGAAAACACTGAAGCTTTCTTT.

This clonotype was observed at least ten times. The rearrangement joins TRBV30 to TRBJ2-3; tentatively, D is TRBD2 (6 bases). Trimming stripped 2 bases from V and 6 bases from J, with 6 bases between. CDR3 length: 11 amino acids. Germline V lookup: CDR1 GTSNPN, CDR2 SVGIG (reference sequence). The CDR3 reads CAWSLADTQYF. CDR3 nucleotides: TGTGCCTGGAGTCTAGCGGATACGCAGTATTTT.

This clonotype was seen many times. This rearrangement joins TRBV5-1 to TRBJ1-5; D may be TRBD1 (5 bases). V gave up 0 bases and J gave up 5 bases, with 6 bases separating them. The CDR3 sequence is 13 residues long. Germline assignment: CDR1 SGHRS and CDR2 YFSETQ. The CDR3, as DNA: TGCGCCAGCAGCTTGGGGGGGGATCAGCCCCAGCATTTT. Translating gives CASSLGGDQPQHF.

This clonotype has a count of ten or more. V is TRBV11-2 and J is TRBJ2-5; D is unclear. The V and J ends lost 0 bases and 4 bases respectively, with 6 bases between them. The CDR3 is 13 amino acids. Germline CDR1 SGHAT, CDR2 FQNNGV. CDR3 sequence reads: CASSLDAVETQYF. DNA for the CDR3: TGTGCCAGCAGCTTAGATGCGGTAGAGACCCAGTACTTC.

The sample holds many counts of this clonotype. This chain uses TRBV12-3 or TRBV12-4 with TRBJ2-1, with 12 bases fitting TRBD2. The trim removed 5 bases at V and 5 bases at J, leaving 10 bases unmatched. The CDR3 spans 17 residues. This CDR3 reads CASSPSTLAGGDNEQFF. Here the CDR3 DNA reads TGTGCCAGCAGTCCCTCCACCCTAGCGGGAGGGGACAATGAGCAGTTCTTC.

In this sample, this clonotype turned up once. A much bigger clone sits one base away, suggesting this may be a read error. The rearrangement links TRBV25-1 to TRBJ2-3, with D perhaps TRBD1 (6 bases). Germline loops: CDR1 MGHDK, CDR2 SYGVNS. The CDR3 totals 15 residues. Trimming removed 4 bases from V and 2 bases from J, with 13 bases in between. The CDR3 spells CASSVYRDVTDTQYF. DNA for the CDR3: TGTGCCAGCAGTGTCTACAGGGATGTCACAGATACGCAGTATTTT.

This clonotype was found many times. V gene TRBV27 combines with J gene TRBJ1-1, with 8 bases aligning to TRBD1. Trimming took 4 bases from V and 4 from J; bases not matched to a gene: 2. Germline lookup yields CDR1 MNHEY and CDR2 SMNVEV (reference sequence). The CDR3 totals 13 residues. The CDR3 DNA is TGTGCCAGCAGTTGGACAGGGATCACTGAAGCTTTCTTT. Protein: CASSWTGITEAFF.

This chain links TRBV9 with TRBJ2-3, with D unresolved. Germline CDR1 and CDR2: SGDLS and YYNGEE. CDR3 length: 15 residues. Trimming took off 3 bases at V and 0 bases at J, with 11 bases between the two ends. The DNA for the CDR3 is TGTGCCAGCAGCGATGATGACGCTAGCACAGATACGCAGTATTTT. Translation gives CASSDDDASTDTQYF.

This chain joins TRBV7-3 and TRBJ2-3; D not certain. The CDR3 is 17 amino acids. CDR1 is SGHTA and CDR2 is FQGTGA in the germline V gene. The V and J ends lost 4 bases and 4 bases respectively, with 21 bases between them. CDR3 in DNA: TGTGCCAGCAGCTCCCCATTAAACTCCCCGACTGCAGATACGCAGTATTTT. Its protein is CASSSPLNSPTADTQYF.